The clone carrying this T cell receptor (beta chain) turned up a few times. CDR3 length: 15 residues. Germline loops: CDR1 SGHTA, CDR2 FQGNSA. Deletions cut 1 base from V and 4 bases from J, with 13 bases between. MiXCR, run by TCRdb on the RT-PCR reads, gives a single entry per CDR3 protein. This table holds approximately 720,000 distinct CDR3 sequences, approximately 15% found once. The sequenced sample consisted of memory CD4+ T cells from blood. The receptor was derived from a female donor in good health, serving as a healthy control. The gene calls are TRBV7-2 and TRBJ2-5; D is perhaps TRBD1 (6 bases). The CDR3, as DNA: TGTGCCAGCAGCTTAGGGCAGGGGCGCTTAGAGACCCAGTACTTC. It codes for CASSLGQGRLETQYF.